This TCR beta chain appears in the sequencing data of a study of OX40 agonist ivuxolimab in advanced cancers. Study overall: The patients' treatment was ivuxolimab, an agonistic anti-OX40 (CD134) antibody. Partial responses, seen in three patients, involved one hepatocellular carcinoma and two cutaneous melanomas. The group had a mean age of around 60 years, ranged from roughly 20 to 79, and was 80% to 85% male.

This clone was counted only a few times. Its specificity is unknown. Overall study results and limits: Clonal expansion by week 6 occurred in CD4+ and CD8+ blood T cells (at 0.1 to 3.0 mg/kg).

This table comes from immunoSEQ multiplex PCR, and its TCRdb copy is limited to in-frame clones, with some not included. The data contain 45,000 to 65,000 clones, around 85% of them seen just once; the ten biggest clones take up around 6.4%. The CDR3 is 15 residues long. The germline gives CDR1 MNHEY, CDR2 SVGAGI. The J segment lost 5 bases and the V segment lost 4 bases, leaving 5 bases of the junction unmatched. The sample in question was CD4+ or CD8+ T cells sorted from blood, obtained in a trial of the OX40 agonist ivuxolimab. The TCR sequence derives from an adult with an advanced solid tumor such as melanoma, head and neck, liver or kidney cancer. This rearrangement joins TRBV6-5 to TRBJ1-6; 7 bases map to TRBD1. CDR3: CASSSTGADNSPLHF. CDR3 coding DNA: TGTGCCAGCAGTTCCACAGGGGCCGATAATTCACCCCTCCACTTT.